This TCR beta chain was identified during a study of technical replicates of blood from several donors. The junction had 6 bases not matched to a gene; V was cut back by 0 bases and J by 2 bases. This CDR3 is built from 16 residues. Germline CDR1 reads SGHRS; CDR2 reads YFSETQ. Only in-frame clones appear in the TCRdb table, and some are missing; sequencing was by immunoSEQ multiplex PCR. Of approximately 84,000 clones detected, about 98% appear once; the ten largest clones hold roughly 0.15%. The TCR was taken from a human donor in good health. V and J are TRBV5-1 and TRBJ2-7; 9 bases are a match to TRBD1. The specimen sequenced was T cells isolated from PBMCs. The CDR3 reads CASSLAPGTGTYEQYF. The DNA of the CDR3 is TGCGCCAGCAGCTTGGCGCCCGGGACAGGGACCTACGAGCAGTACTTC.